The 17 T cell receptor beta chains listed next were all sequenced from one sample in a study of neurological immune-mediated disorders. One entry per CDR3 protein, called by TCRdb with MiXCR from the 5' RACE reads. The sample yields approximately 86,000 distinct CDR3 sequences, 2.5% to 3% seen once. Sequencing was carried out using PBMCs. The receptors were gathered from a woman between 25 and 40 years old with multiple sclerosis.

Ten or more counts support this clonotype. The CDR3 spells CAISESGASEQYF. The DNA for the CDR3 is TGTGCCATCAGTGAGTCGGGCGCTTCCGAGCAGTACTTC. J is TRBJ2-7 and V is TRBV10-3; D is unclear. Germline V gene lookup returns CDR1 ENHRY and CDR2 SYGVKD. Trimming shortened V by 0 bases and J by 6 bases, and 9 bases separated the two germline ends. The CDR3 is 13 residues long.

This clonotype showed up many times. The rearrangement links TRBV5-1 to TRBJ1-1; 9 nucleotides align to TRBD1. The CDR3 runs to 14 residues. Per the germline V gene, CDR1 is SGHRS and CDR2 is YFSETQ. V was pared by 4 bases and J by 5 bases, with 6 bases of the junction left unmatched. The DNA of the CDR3 is TGCGCCAGCAGCACACAGGGGGCTCGAACTGAAGCTTTCTTT. Its translation: CASSTQGARTEAFF.

This clonotype was detected only a few times. The chain couples TRBV4-1 to TRBJ1-1; the D is unclear. The length of the CDR3 is 15 residues. Germline V gene data show CDR1 as MGHRA and CDR2 as YSYEKL. The ends were cut back, 1 base at V and 0 bases at J, with 9 bases in the middle. In DNA, the CDR3 is TGCGCCAGCAGCCAAGGGGCCGTAATGAACACTGAAGCTTTCTTT. This encodes CASSQGAVMNTEAFF.

This clonotype has at least ten counts. The CDR3 reads CASSPSGGSYNEQFF. The CDR3 DNA reads as TGTGCCAGCAGTCCCTCGGGAGGGTCCTACAATGAGCAGTTCTTC. V and J are TRBV6-6 and TRBJ2-1; 8 nucleotides match TRBD2. The CDR3 is made up of 15 amino acids. Germline CDR1 is MNHNY and CDR2 is SVGAGI (reference sequence). The V segment lost 5 bases and the J segment 1 base; nucleotides outside the gene matches: 4.

Ten or more counts support this clonotype. The rearrangement joins TRBV5-4 to TRBJ2-1; D uncertain. This CDR3 comprises 16 residues. CDR1 and CDR2 (germline): SGHNT, YYREEE (reference sequence). Deletions cut 1 base from V and 0 bases from J, with 11 bases between. The CDR3 nucleotides are TGTGCCAGCAGCTTGCATAGGGATAGCTCCTACAATGAGCAGTTCTTC. It encodes CASSLHRDSSYNEQFF.

Many counts were recorded for this clonotype. The chain recombines TRBV28 with TRBJ2-5; D might be TRBD2 (6 bases). The CDR3 is made up of 13 amino acids. The V gene lost 7 bases and the J gene lost 5 bases, with 14 bases spanning the gap. CDR1 and CDR2 from the germline V gene are MDHEN and SYDVKM. The CDR3 DNA reads TGTGCCAGCACCGGTGGAGGGGCCGAGACCCAGTACTTC. Its translation is CASTGGGAETQYF.

This clonotype was detected many times. The gene calls are TRBV7-2 and TRBJ1-5, with a tentative D call TRBD1 (6 bases). The CDR3 is 15 residues long. CDR1 and CDR2 from the germline V gene are SGHTA and FQGNSA. Between the trimmed V and J ends, which lost 1 base and 4 bases, there was a span of 11 bases. The DNA for the CDR3 is TGTGCCAGCAGCTTAGGAGGGGGTTCAAATCAGCCCCAGCATTTT. Encoded protein: CASSLGGGSNQPQHF.

In this sample, this clonotype turned up many times. The chain carries TRBV28 and TRBJ1-4, with 7 bases matching TRBD1. The CDR3 runs to 14 residues. V dropped 5 bases and J dropped 8; count of bases not matched to a gene: 8. The V gene's germline CDR1 is MDHEN and CDR2 SYDVKM. The CDR3: CASSTRQGHEKLFF. Written as DNA, the CDR3 is TGTGCCAGCAGTACTCGACAGGGCCACGAAAAACTGTTTTTT.

To note about this clonotype: Just one base apart from a much larger clone, this may be a read error. V usage is TRBV29-1 and J usage is TRBJ2-3, with D perhaps assigned TRBD1 or TRBD2 (6 bases each). CDR1 and CDR2 (germline): SQVTM, ANQGSEA. With 7 bases removed from V and 5 bases from J, the gap between germline ends came to 16 bases. The CDR3 sequence is 13 residues long. The CDR3 DNA sequence: TGCAGCGCTAGGGGGGATCTAGTAGATACGCAGTATTTT. Its translation: CSARGDLVDTQYF.

This clonotype occurred many times. The genes are TRBV7-2 and TRBJ2-5, with D perhaps TRBD2 (6 bases). Trimming took off 5 bases at V and 5 bases at J, with 21 bases between the two ends. Germline lookup yields CDR1 SGHTA and CDR2 FQGNSA. CDR3 length: 16 amino acids. The CDR3 here is CASSPGGSGGLETQYF. CDR3 DNA: TGTGCCAGCAGCCCAGGAGGGAGCGGCGGGTTGGAGACCCAGTACTTC. The full variable domain, its missing parts supplied by reference TRBV7-2 and TRBJ2-5, is GAGVSQSPSNKVTEKGKDVELRCDPISGHTALYWYRQSLGQGLEFLIYFQGNSAPDKSGLPSDRFSAERTGGSVSTLTIQRTQQEDSAVYLCASSPGGSGGLETQYFGPGTRLLVL.

This clonotype was counted at least ten times. The chain has TRBV19 and TRBJ1-1, with D tentatively TRBD1 (5 bases). The CDR3 is made up of 16 amino acids. V was clipped by 0 bases and J by 6 bases, with 17 bases between them. From germline, CDR1 is LNHDA and CDR2 SQIVND (reference sequence). The CDR3 bases are TGTGCCAGTAGTATAGATCCTCGTATTTGGGGCTCTGAAGCTTTCTTT. This gives the protein CASSIDPRIWGSEAFF. Full variable domain (rest looked up from reference TRBV19 and TRBJ1-1): DGGITQSPKYLFRKEGQNVTLSCEQNLNHDAMYWYRQDPGQGLRLIYYSQIVNDFQKGDIAEGYSVSREKKESFPLTVTSAQKNPTAFYLCASSIDPRIWGSEAFFGQGTRLTVV.

The rearrangement uses TRBV2 and TRBJ2-1; 11 positions agree with TRBD2. This CDR3 comprises 15 residues. Germline trimming cut 4 bases from V and 9 bases from J; bases unmatched to any gene: 8. Germline values: CDR1 SNHLY, CDR2 FYNNEI. CDR3 loop: CASSVLASGRTEQFF. The CDR3 DNA follows: TGTGCCAGCAGTGTTCTTGCTAGCGGGAGGACTGAGCAGTTCTTC.

At least ten counts were recorded for this clonotype. The chain has TRBV4-2 and TRBJ2-1, with a possible D match to TRBD2 (6 bases). CDR1 is LGHNA and CDR2 is YNFKEQ in the germline V gene. Trimming removed 4 bases from V and 4 bases from J, with 17 bases in between. The CDR3 consists of 16 residues. The CDR3 region has the DNA TGTGCCAGCAGCCGTGGGTTAGCGGAGCGTTACAATGAGCAGTTCTTC. Protein product: CASSRGLAERYNEQFF.

This chain joins TRBV11-3 and TRBJ2-1; the match to TRBD1 covers 11 bases. The germline V gene encodes CDR1 SGHNT and CDR2 YENEEA. The J segment lost 6 bases and the V segment lost 2 bases, leaving 3 bases of the junction unmatched. This CDR3 is built from 15 residues. The CDR3 spells CASSLRGTGGNEQFF. As DNA, the CDR3 is TGTGCCAGCAGCTTAAGGGGGACAGGGGGCAATGAGCAGTTCTTC.

This clonotype was detected ten times or more. The chain has TRBV7-2 and TRBJ1-4, with a tentative D call TRBD1 (6 bases). V was clipped by 5 bases and J by 3 bases, with 13 bases between them. Per the germline V gene, CDR1 is SGHTA and CDR2 is FQGNSA. This CDR3 region has 15 residues. The CDR3 coding sequence is TGTGCCAGCAGCAAACAAACAGGGCCTAATGAAAAACTGTTTTTT. Residues: CASSKQTGPNEKLFF.

This clonotype was seen repeatedly, ten times or more. V gene TRBV6-2 or TRBV6-3 combines with J gene TRBJ2-1; D unresolved. Germline CDR1 and CDR2: MNHEY and SVGEGT. The V and J ends lost 0 bases and 9 bases respectively, with 3 bases between them. The CDR3 loop spans 11 amino acids. The CDR3 spells CASSYSTEQFF. CDR3 sequence (DNA): TGTGCCAGCAGTTACTCGACTGAGCAGTTCTTC.

This clonotype was found many times. This chain joins TRBV20-1 and TRBJ1-5, with D maybe TRBD1 (5 bases). The CDR3 length is 15 residues. V was pared by 5 bases and J by 3 bases, with 17 bases between. The V gene's germline CDR1 is DFQATT and CDR2 SNEGSKA (reference sequence). CDR3 nucleotides: TGCAGTGCTTCGACCCGGAAGGGGTCCAATCAGCCCCAGCATTTT. Protein product: CSASTRKGSNQPQHF.